A single count supports the clone carrying this T cell receptor (beta chain). Its target is not known. Sequencing was performed with immunoSEQ multiplex PCR; in TCRdb, only in-frame clones are kept and a portion is missing. The repertoire holds about 36,000 clones, with around 73% as singletons. This CDR3 is built from 14 residues. This entry belongs to a study of OX40 agonist ivuxolimab in advanced cancers. Study background: Ivuxolimab, an antibody that agonizes OX40 (CD134), was administered to the patients. Patients were infused with ivuxolimab every 2 weeks at 0.01 to 10 mg/kg.

The study's findings and limits: Low normalized T-cell clonal expansion was additionally recorded for some nonresponders. CD8+ T cells showed, on average, more clonal expansion than CD4+ cells.

The material sequenced was CD4+ or CD8+ T cells sorted from blood, taken in a trial of the OX40 agonist ivuxolimab. The sequence was obtained from an adult with an advanced solid tumor such as melanoma, head and neck, liver or kidney cancer. The chain uses TRBV21-1 and TRBJ2-7. TRBV21-1 represents a pseudogene. CDR3 coding DNA: TGTGCCAGCAGCGACCGGGACCAGGGCCACGAGCAGTACTTC. It yields the protein CASSDRDQGHEQYF.